This T cell receptor (beta chain) was found in a study of T cells in Graves' hyperthyroidism and ophthalmopathy. On the study more broadly: Peripheral blood was collected at initial diagnosis, before any treatment.

Using RNA transcripts as the source, TCR beta CDR3 regions were amplified. Primed by the HTBI set, a first-round RT-PCR was run on the TCR CDR3. TCRdb ran MiXCR on the multiplex PCR reads and lists one entry per CDR3 protein. The table has approximately 600,000 distinct CDR3 sequences, under 25% seen once. For ophthalmopathy patients, the Clinical Activity Score was at least 3 and the NOSPECS grade at least 4; duration was under 3 months. J was trimmed by 7 bases and V by 6 bases; bases with no gene match: 14. Germline-derived CDR1 and CDR2 are DFQATT and SNEGSKA (reference sequence). The CDR3 has 15 amino acids.

The receptor was isolated from a man between 25 and 39 years old with Graves' ophthalmopathy. Sequencing input: blood. The chain employs TRBV20-1 and TRBJ2-1, with 8 bases lining up with TRBD1. The CDR3 sequence is CSAPTSRGRPNEQFF. DNA for the CDR3: TGCAGTGCACCTACATCCAGGGGGCGCCCAAATGAGCAGTTCTTC.